The subject of this entry is one T cell receptor beta chain. Sequenced by immunoSEQ multiplex PCR; TCRdb stores in-frame clones only, minus some. The sample records 62,000 or so clones, approximately 78% being singletons. These data originate in a study of blood T cell repertoires in COVID-19. Study in general: Material from acute and convalescent COVID-19 was sourced from the United States, Italy and Spain.

Trimming at V came to 5 bases and at J to 8 bases, leaving 9 bases not matched to a gene. The CDR3 runs 14 residues. CDR1 and CDR2 from the germline V gene are SEHNR and FQNEAQ (reference sequence). This sequence joins TRBV7-9 and TRBJ2-1, with 7 bases fitting TRBD2. The source of this sequence is a man aged 60 to 75 with COVID-19, enrolled during active disease. The sample comprised peripheral blood. CDR3 amino acids: CASSQAGLGDEQFF. As DNA, the CDR3 is TGTGCCAGCAGCCAAGCGGGGTTGGGGGATGAGCAGTTCTTC.